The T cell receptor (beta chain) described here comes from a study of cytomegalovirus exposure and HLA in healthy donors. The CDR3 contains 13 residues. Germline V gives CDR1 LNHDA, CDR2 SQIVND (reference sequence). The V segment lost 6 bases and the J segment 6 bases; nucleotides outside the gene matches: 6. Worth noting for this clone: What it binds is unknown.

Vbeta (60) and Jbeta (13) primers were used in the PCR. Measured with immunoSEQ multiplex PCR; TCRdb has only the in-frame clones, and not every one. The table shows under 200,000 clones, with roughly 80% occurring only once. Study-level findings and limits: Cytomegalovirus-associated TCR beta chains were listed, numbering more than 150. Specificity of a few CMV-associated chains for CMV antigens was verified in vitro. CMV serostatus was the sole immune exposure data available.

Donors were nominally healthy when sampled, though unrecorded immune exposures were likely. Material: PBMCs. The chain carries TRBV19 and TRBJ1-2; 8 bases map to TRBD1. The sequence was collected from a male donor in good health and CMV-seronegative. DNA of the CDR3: TGTGCCAGTAGGGAGACAGGGGACGATGGCTACACCTTC. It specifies CASRETGDDGYTF.